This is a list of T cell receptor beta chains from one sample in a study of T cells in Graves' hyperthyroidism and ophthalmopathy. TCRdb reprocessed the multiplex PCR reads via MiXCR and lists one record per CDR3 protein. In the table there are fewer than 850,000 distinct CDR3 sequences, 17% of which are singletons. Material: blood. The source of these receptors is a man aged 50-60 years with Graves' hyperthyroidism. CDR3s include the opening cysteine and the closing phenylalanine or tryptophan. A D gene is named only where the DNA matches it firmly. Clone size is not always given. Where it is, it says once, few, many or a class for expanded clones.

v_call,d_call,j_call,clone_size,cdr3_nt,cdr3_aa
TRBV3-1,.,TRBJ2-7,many,TGTGCCAGCAGCCAAGATCTCGGGTTCTCCTACGAGCAGTACTTC,CASSQDLGFSYEQYF
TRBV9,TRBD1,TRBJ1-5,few,TGTGCCAGCAGCCTCCGGACAGGCCTAGGGAATCAGCCCCAGCATTTT,CASSLRTGLGNQPQHF
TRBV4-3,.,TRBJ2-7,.,TGCGCCAGCAGCCAAGAAGGAGGGAGAAGTTACGAGCAGTACTTC,CASSQEGGRSYEQYF
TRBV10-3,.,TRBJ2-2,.,TGTGCCAGCATGGACAGCCGGAACACCGGGGAGCTGTTTTTT,CASMDSRNTGELFF
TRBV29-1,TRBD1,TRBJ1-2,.,TGCAACACGGGGGGGCAGGGGGCTTTCTATGGCTACACCTTC,CNTGGQGAFYGYTF
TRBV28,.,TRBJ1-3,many,TGTGCCAGCAGTTTTGCAGACTCTGGAAACACCATATATTTT,CASSFADSGNTIYF
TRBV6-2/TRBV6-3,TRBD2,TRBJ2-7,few,TGTGCCAGCAGTCTGGGACTAGCGGGAGAGTGGTCGTCCTACGGGCAGTACTTC,CASSLGLAGEWSSYGQYF
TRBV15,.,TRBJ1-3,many,TGTGCCACCAGCAGAGAAGGGGTTTATGGAAACACCATATATTTT,CATSREGVYGNTIYF
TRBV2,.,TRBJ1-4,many,TGTGCCAGCAGACTAGACAGGACAACTAATGAAAAACTGTTTTTT,CASRLDRTTNEKLFF
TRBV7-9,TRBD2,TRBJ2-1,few,TGTGCCAGCAGCCCAAGACTAGCGAGGGGGAGCTCCTACAATGAGCAGTTCTTC,CASSPRLARGSSYNEQFF
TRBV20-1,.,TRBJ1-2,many,TGCAGTGCTAGAGCTCACTTTTCCCCAGGTGGTGGCTACACCTTC,CSARAHFSPGGGYTF
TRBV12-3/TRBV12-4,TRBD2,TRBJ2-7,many,TGTGCCAGCAGTCTTCTAGCGGGAGCGGGGGAGCAGTACTTC,CASSLLAGAGEQYF
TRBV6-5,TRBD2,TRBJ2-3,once,TGTGCCAGCAGTTACCTCGGGAGGACCACAGATACGCAGTATTTT,CASSYLGRTTDTQYF
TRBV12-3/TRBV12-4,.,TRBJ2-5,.,TGTGCCAGCAGTTTTTATGGGGGAGAGACCCAGTACTTC,CASSFYGGETQYF
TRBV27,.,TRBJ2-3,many,TGTGCCAGCAGTACCTCGTACGATACGCAGTATTTT,CASSTSYDTQYF
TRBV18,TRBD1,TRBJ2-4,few,TGTGCCAGCTCACCACTTACAGGGGGCTTAGCCAAAAACATTCAGTACTTC,CASSPLTGGLAKNIQYF
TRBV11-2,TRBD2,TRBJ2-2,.,TGTGCCAGCAGCTTAGTTAGCGGGAGATGGTCGAACAGCTGGGAGCTGTTTTTT,CASSLVSGRWSNSWELFF
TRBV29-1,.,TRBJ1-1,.,TGCAGCTCCGGGGACATTAACACTGAAGCTTTCTTT,CSSGDINTEAFF
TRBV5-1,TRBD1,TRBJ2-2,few,TGCGCCAGCAAAGATTCACCCAGGGGGACGGTCGGGGAGCTGTTTTTT,CASKDSPRGTVGELFF
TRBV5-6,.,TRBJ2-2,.,TGTGCCAGCAGCTCCCTGGGGGGCGCGGACACCGGGGAGCTGTTTTTT,CASSSLGGADTGELFF
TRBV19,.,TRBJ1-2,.,TGTGCCAGTAGTATAGAAGCCACCGCCAGGGGCTATGGCTACACCTTC,CASSIEATARGYGYTF
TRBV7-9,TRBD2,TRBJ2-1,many,TGTGCCAGCAGCCCGCGACTAGCGGGCGACAATGAGCAGTTCTTC,CASSPRLAGDNEQFF
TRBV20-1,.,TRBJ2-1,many,TGCAGTGCTAGAGCCCTTGGCGGAAGCGGATTGAGCTCCTACAATGAGCAGTTCTTC,CSARALGGSGLSSYNEQFF
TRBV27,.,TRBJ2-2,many,TGTGCCAGCAGTTTATATGGCGGGACGAACACCGGGGAGCTGTTTTTT,CASSLYGGTNTGELFF
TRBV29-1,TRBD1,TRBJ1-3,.,TGCAGCGTTGAGTTAAGGGGGCAAGGAAACACCATATATTTT,CSVELRGQGNTIYF
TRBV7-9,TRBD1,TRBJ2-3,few,TGTGCCAGCAACCTCCCGGGACAGGGGGCAGATACGCAGTATTTT,CASNLPGQGADTQYF
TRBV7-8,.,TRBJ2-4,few,TGTGCCAGCAGCTTAGATTCCCAAGCCAAAAACATTCAGTACTTC,CASSLDSQAKNIQYF
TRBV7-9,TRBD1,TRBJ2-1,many,TGTGCCAGCAGCTTAGAAGTTCTTTCCGGGACAGGTTTATACAATGAGCAGTTCTTC,CASSLEVLSGTGLYNEQFF
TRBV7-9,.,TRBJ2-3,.,TGTGCCAGCAGCTTAGTATCACGGGCCTACACAGATACGCAGTATTTT,CASSLVSRAYTDTQYF
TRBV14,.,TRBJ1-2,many,TGTGCCAGCAGCCCCCGGACAGCTCTTGGCTACACCTTC,CASSPRTALGYTF
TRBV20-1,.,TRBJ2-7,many,TGCAGTGCTAGAGTAGGGGGTCCTGGCGAGCAGTACTTC,CSARVGGPGEQYF
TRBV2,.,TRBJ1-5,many,TGTGCCAGCAGTGAACAAGGTGCATATCCCCAGCATTTT,CASSEQGAYPQHF
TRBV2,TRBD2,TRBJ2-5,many,TGTGCCAGCACTGACGGACTAGCGGCAAAAGAGACCCAGTACTTC,CASTDGLAAKETQYF
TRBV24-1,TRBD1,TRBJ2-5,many,TGTGCCACCAGTGATTTACGGGACAGGGGTCTTGGGGAGACCCAGTACTTC,CATSDLRDRGLGETQYF
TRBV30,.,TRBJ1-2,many,TGTGCCTGGATGACGGGGGCAGGGTGGAACTATGGCTACACCTTC,CAWMTGAGWNYGYTF
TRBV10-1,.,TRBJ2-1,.,TGCGCCAGCAGTGGTCCTTTAGGGACCGATGAGCAGTTCTTC,CASSGPLGTDEQFF
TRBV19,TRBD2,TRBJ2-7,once,TGTGCCAGTAGTATATATGGCGGGAGATCCTACGAGCAGTACTTC,CASSIYGGRSYEQYF
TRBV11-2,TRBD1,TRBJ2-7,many,TGTGCCAGCAGGAGGGTACAGGGGGCTCGCGAGCAGTACTTC,CASRRVQGAREQYF
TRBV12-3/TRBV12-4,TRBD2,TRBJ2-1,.,TGTGCCAGCAGAACGGGACTAGCGGGATGGGGCTCCTACAATGAGCAGTTCTTC,CASRTGLAGWGSYNEQFF
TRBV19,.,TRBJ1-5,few,TGTGCCAGTAGTCAGGGAATACGTCAGCCCCAGCATTTT,CASSQGIRQPQHF
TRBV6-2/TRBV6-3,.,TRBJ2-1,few,TGTGCCAGTAGTAGTCCCCTCTGGCGCTCCTACAATGAGCAGTTCTTC,CASSSPLWRSYNEQFF